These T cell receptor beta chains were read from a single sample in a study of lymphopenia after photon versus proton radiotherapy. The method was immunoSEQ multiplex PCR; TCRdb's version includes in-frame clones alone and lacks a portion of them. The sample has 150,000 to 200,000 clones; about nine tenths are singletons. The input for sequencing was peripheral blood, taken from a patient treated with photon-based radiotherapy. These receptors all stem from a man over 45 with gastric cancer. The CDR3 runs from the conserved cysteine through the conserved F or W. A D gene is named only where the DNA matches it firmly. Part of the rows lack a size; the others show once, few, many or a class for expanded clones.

CDR3: CASSLPPVNTEAFF
DNA: TGTGCCAGCAGCCTCCCCCCAGTGAACACTGAAGCTTTCTTT
V: TRBV28
J: TRBJ1-1
D: -
size: -

CDR3: CASSLDRGSNYGYTF
DNA: TGCGCCAGCAGCTTGGACAGGGGCTCTAACTATGGCTACACCTTC
V: TRBV5-1
J: TRBJ1-2
D: TRBD1
size: -

CDR3: CAWSVRSRNQPQHF
DNA: TGTGCCTGGAGTGTACGGAGTCGCAATCAGCCCCAGCATTTT
V: TRBV30
J: TRBJ1-5
D: -
size: once

CDR3: CASSFSRGYTGELFF
DNA: TGCGCCAGCAGCTTTTCCAGGGGATACACCGGGGAGCTGTTTTTT
V: TRBV5-1
J: TRBJ2-2
D: -
size: -

CDR3: CAWTLWGSEQYF
DNA: TGTGCCTGGACGTTGTGGGGTAGCGAGCAGTACTTC
V: TRBV30
J: TRBJ2-7
D: -
size: -

CDR3: CASRSGAGNQPQHF
DNA: TGTGCCAGCAGGTCTGGGGCCGGCAATCAGCCCCAGCATTTT
V: TRBV6-5
J: TRBJ1-5
D: -
size: -

CDR3: CASTRDVTEAFF
DNA: TGTGCCAGCACCCGGGACGTCACTGAAGCTTTCTTT
V: TRBV28
J: TRBJ1-1
D: -
size: -

CDR3: CASKGTYTEAFF
DNA: TGTGCCAGCAAAGGGACCTACACTGAAGCTTTCTTT
V: TRBV6-5
J: TRBJ1-1
D: -
size: -

CDR3: CASSPQNTGELFF
DNA: TGTGCCAGCAGCCCCCAGAACACCGGGGAGCTGTTTTTT
V: TRBV5-4
J: TRBJ2-2
D: -
size: once

CDR3: CASSARFGDYNEQFF
DNA: TGTGCCAGCAGCGCACGCTTCGGCGACTACAATGAGCAGTTCTTC
V: TRBV9
J: TRBJ2-1
D: -
size: -

CDR3: CASRSQPGTGELFF
DNA: TGTGCCAGCAGGTCCCAACCGGGCACCGGGGAGCTGTTTTTT
V: TRBV27
J: TRBJ2-2
D: -
size: -

CDR3: CASSTRARQTYEQYF
DNA: TGTGCCAGCAGCACCCGGGCCAGGCAGACTTACGAGCAGTACTTC
V: TRBV6-5
J: TRBJ2-7
D: -
size: -

CDR3: CASSLYDSQYEQYF
DNA: TGCGCCAGCAGCCTCTATGACAGCCAATACGAGCAGTACTTC
V: TRBV4-3
J: TRBJ2-7
D: -
size: -

CDR3: CASGSSGSYNEQFF
DNA: TGTGCCAGTGGGAGTTCGGGCTCCTACAATGAGCAGTTCTTC
V: TRBV19
J: TRBJ2-1
D: -
size: -

CDR3: CASSLGTRNTDTQYF
DNA: TGTGCCAGCAGCCTAGGGACTAGGAACACAGATACGCAGTATTTT
V: TRBV27
J: TRBJ2-3
D: TRBD2
size: -

CDR3: CAISDGGSGTDTQYF
DNA: TGTGCCATCAGTGATGGGGGATCTGGCACAGATACGCAGTATTTT
V: TRBV10-3
J: TRBJ2-3
D: -
size: -

CDR3: CSVTTYNEQFF
DNA: TGCAGCGTGACTACTTACAATGAGCAGTTCTTC
V: TRBV29-1
J: TRBJ2-1
D: -
size: -

CDR3: CASSASGTGGETQYF
DNA: TGCGCCAGCAGCGCCTCCGGGACAGGGGGCGAGACCCAGTACTTC
V: TRBV5-1
J: TRBJ2-5
D: TRBD1
size: -

CDR3: CASKRGSTFQETQYF
DNA: TGTGCCAGCAAAAGGGGGTCAACTTTTCAAGAGACCCAGTACTTC
V: TRBV28
J: TRBJ2-5
D: -
size: -

CDR3: CASSQDPKPGSGNQPQHF
DNA: TGCGCCAGCAGCCAAGACCCAAAACCGGGAAGTGGCAATCAGCCCCAGCATTTT
V: TRBV4-3
J: TRBJ1-5
D: -
size: -

CDR3: CASSLAGGSVTDTQYF
DNA: TGTGCCAGCAGCTTAGCGGGGGGCTCCGTTACGGATACGCAGTATTTT
V: TRBV7-2
J: TRBJ2-3
D: -
size: -

CDR3: CASSSPGEPTYEQYF
DNA: TGTGCCAGCAGTTCCCCGGGGGAACCTACCTACGAGCAGTACTTC
V: TRBV28
J: TRBJ2-7
D: -
size: once

CDR3: CASSQALWDEQYF
DNA: TGCGCCAGCAGCCAAGCCCTATGGGACGAGCAGTACTTC
V: TRBV4-1
J: TRBJ2-7
D: -
size: -

CDR3: CASSEAHGFGNTIYF
DNA: TGTGCCAGCAGTGAAGCCCACGGGTTTGGAAACACCATATATTTT
V: TRBV6-1
J: TRBJ1-3
D: -
size: -

CDR3: CASSLDGTDYEQYF
DNA: TGTGCCAGCAGCTTAGACGGGACAGACTACGAGCAGTACTTC
V: TRBV11-2
J: TRBJ2-7
D: TRBD1
size: -

CDR3: CASSLGAGGPEETQYF
DNA: TGTGCCAGCAGCTTGGGGGCGGGAGGGCCGGAAGAGACCCAGTACTTC
V: TRBV5-4
J: TRBJ2-5
D: TRBD2
size: -

CDR3: CASSGLGGSGDTQYF
DNA: TGTGCCAGCAGCGGACTAGGCGGGAGCGGAGATACGCAGTATTTT
V: TRBV2
J: TRBJ2-3
D: TRBD2
size: -

CDR3: CASSTSAGGTYNEQFF
DNA: TGTGCCAGCAGCACATCAGCGGGAGGGACTTACAATGAGCAGTTCTTC
V: TRBV7-6
J: TRBJ2-1
D: TRBD2
size: -

CDR3: CASRTLNLVSEQFF
DNA: TGCGCCAGCAGGACCCTAAACCTGGTCAGTGAGCAGTTCTTC
V: TRBV10-2
J: TRBJ2-1
D: -
size: few

CDR3: CASSPAASGNNEQFF
DNA: TGTGCCAGCAGCCCGGCGGCTAGCGGGAACAATGAGCAGTTCTTC
V: TRBV28
J: TRBJ2-1
D: TRBD2
size: -

CDR3: CASRFRQGARNTEAFF
DNA: TGTGCCAGCAGGTTCCGACAGGGGGCACGGAACACTGAAGCTTTCTTT
V: TRBV28
J: TRBJ1-1
D: TRBD1
size: -

CDR3: CASSLQGARQPQHF
DNA: TGTGCCAGCAGTTTACAGGGGGCGAGGCAGCCCCAGCATTTT
V: TRBV6-5
J: TRBJ1-5
D: TRBD1
size: -

CDR3: CASSQGDRESYEQYF
DNA: TGCGCCAGCAGCCAAGGGGACAGGGAATCCTACGAGCAGTACTTC
V: TRBV4-1
J: TRBJ2-7
D: TRBD1
size: -

CDR3: CASSSGTASSTDTQYF
DNA: TGTGCCAGCAGTTCGGGGACAGCCTCTAGCACAGATACGCAGTATTTT
V: TRBV28
J: TRBJ2-3
D: TRBD1
size: -

CDR3: CASSALAGGGGELFF
DNA: TGTGCCAGCAGCGCCCTAGCGGGAGGGGGCGGGGAGCTGTTTTTT
V: TRBV9
J: TRBJ2-2
D: TRBD2
size: -

CDR3: CASLGGSEAFF
DNA: TGTGCCAGCTTGGGAGGGTCTGAAGCTTTCTTT
V: TRBV6-6
J: TRBJ1-1
D: -
size: -

CDR3: CASSPRPTYEQYF
DNA: TGTGCCAGCTCTCCTAGACCAACCTACGAGCAGTACTTC
V: TRBV18
J: TRBJ2-7
D: -
size: few

CDR3: CASRDRGNTEAFF
DNA: TGTGCCAGCAGGGACAGGGGAAACACTGAAGCTTTCTTT
V: TRBV6-1
J: TRBJ1-1
D: TRBD1
size: -

CDR3: CASSPPRAPYEQYF
DNA: TGTGCCAGCAGCCCCCCAAGGGCCCCCTACGAGCAGTACTTC
V: TRBV5-5
J: TRBJ2-7
D: -
size: once

CDR3: CASSQIQTQGQTGNTIYF
DNA: TGCGCCAGCAGCCAAATACAAACCCAGGGACAGACTGGAAACACCATATATTTT
V: TRBV4-1
J: TRBJ1-3
D: TRBD1
size: -

CDR3: CAWSGTGKSETQYF
DNA: TGTGCCTGGAGTGGGACGGGGAAGTCGGAGACCCAGTACTTC
V: TRBV30
J: TRBJ2-5
D: -
size: -

CDR3: CASSLDRGRAYEQYF
DNA: TGTGCCAGCAGCCTGGACAGGGGGCGCGCCTACGAGCAGTACTTC
V: TRBV5-4
J: TRBJ2-7
D: TRBD1
size: -

CDR3: CASSLYAAGSYEQYF
DNA: TGTGCCAGCAGTTTATACGCGGCAGGCTCCTACGAGCAGTACTTC
V: TRBV28
J: TRBJ2-7
D: -
size: -

CDR3: CAPPAGTHEAFF
DNA: TGTGCTCCACCTGCCGGGACACATGAAGCTTTCTTT
V: TRBV7-9
J: TRBJ1-1
D: -
size: -

CDR3: CASSPPLRSGRAYNEQFF
DNA: TGTGCCAGCAGCCCCCCGCTTAGGAGCGGGAGGGCCTACAATGAGCAGTTCTTC
V: TRBV7-8
J: TRBJ2-1
D: TRBD2
size: -

CDR3: CASSVAPTGASEQYF
DNA: TGTGCCAGCAGTGTTGCTCCTACAGGGGCCTCCGAGCAGTACTTC
V: TRBV2
J: TRBJ2-7
D: TRBD1
size: -

CDR3: CASSETGTGPHQPQHF
DNA: TGTGCCAGTAGTGAGACCGGGACAGGGCCTCATCAGCCCCAGCATTTT
V: TRBV19
J: TRBJ1-5
D: TRBD1
size: -

CDR3: CASTHIRQGKAGNTIYF
DNA: TGTGCCAGCACCCACATCCGACAGGGGAAGGCTGGAAACACCATATATTTT
V: TRBV11-2
J: TRBJ1-3
D: TRBD1
size: once

CDR3: CASTSPANYGYTF
DNA: TGTGCCAGCACCTCCCCTGCTAACTATGGCTACACCTTC
V: TRBV6-5
J: TRBJ1-2
D: -
size: few